The present TCR beta chain was sequenced within a study of CD8+ T cells in alopecia areata. Study as a whole: Severity among treated patients was scored by the percentage of scalp area affected. Study-level results: Scalp clonality decreased significantly with tofacitinib, and so did expanded CD8+ clones among the top 100.

Regarding treatment: oral pan-JAK inhibitor, 5-10 mg twice daily. Germline V gene data show CDR1 as SGHDN and CDR2 as FVKESK. The CDR3 is 16 amino acids. Trimming removed 4 bases at V and 4 bases at J, with 16 bases between. The sample holds a few counts of this clone. Antigen specificity is unknown. cDNA prepared by RNA extraction and subsequent reverse transcription served as the template for sequencing. Measured with immunoSEQ multiplex PCR; TCRdb has only the in-frame clones, and not every one. The sample includes about 120,000 clones, roughly three fifths seen only once; the top ten take 9% to 15%.

The sequences come from CD8+ T cells sorted from blood, collected at week 24, from a patient treated with tofacitinib. This chain connects TRBV14 to TRBJ2-2; TRBD2 is a possible D gene (7 bases). The receptor's source is a human donor with alopecia areata. CDR3 in DNA: TGTGCCAGCAGCCCCTTGGGGGGGCAAGGCACCGGGGAGCTGTTTTTT. Translated: CASSPLGGQGTGELFF.